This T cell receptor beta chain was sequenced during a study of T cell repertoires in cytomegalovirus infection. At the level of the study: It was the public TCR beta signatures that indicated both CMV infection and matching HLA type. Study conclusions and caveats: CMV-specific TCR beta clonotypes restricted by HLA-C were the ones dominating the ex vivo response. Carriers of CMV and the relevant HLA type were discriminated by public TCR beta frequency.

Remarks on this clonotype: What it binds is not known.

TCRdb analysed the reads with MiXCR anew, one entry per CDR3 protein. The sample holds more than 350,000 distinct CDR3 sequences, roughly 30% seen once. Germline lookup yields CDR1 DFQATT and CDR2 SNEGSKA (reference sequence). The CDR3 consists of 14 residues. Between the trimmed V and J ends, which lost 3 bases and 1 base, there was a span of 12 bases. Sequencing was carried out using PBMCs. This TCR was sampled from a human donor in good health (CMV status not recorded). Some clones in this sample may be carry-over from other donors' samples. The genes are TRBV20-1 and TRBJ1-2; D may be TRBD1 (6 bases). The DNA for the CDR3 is TGCAGTGCTAGTACAGGGACCCTTAACTATGGCTACACCTTC. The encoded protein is CSASTGTLNYGYTF.